These 18 T cell receptor beta chains share one sample of origin, sequenced in a study of blood T cell repertoires in COVID-19. The table came from immunoSEQ multiplex PCR; TCRdb's copy has only in-frame clones and leaves some out. Of tens of thousands of clones detected, 65% to 90% appear once; the ten largest clones hold over 8.5%. The source material was peripheral blood. The receptors here all came from a human donor in a cohort sampled during active COVID-19.

The DNA of the CDR3 is TGTGCCAGCAGCCAAGGCAGGGGTTACGAGCAGTACTTC. This encodes CASSQGRGYEQYF. The chain links TRBV14 to TRBJ2-7, with a tentative D call TRBD1 (6 bases). V lost 1 base, J lost 4 bases, and 8 bases lay in between. This CDR3 region has 13 residues. The V gene's germline CDR1 is SGHDN and CDR2 FVKESK.

The rearrangement joins TRBV7-2 to TRBJ2-5; D gene unclear. Deletions cut 1 base from V and 2 bases from J, with 8 bases between. The CDR3 loop spans 14 amino acids. The germline V gene encodes CDR1 SGHTA and CDR2 FQGNSA. The CDR3 region has the DNA TGTGCCAGCAGCTTAGTCGGTTTTCAAGAGACCCAGTACTTC. The encoded protein is CASSLVGFQETQYF.

The chain is built from TRBV11-2 and TRBJ1-1, with D unclear. This CDR3 region has 16 residues. V lost 0 bases, J lost 4 bases, and 15 bases lay in between. The germline V gene encodes CDR1 SGHAT and CDR2 FQNNGV. As DNA, the CDR3 is TGTGCCAGCAGCTTAGACGGGTCTATGGGAGTCACTGAAGCTTTCTTT. Translation: CASSLDGSMGVTEAFF. The whole variable domain, remainder taken from reference TRBV11-2 and TRBJ1-1, is EAGVAQSPRYKIIEKRQSVAFWCNPISGHATLYWYQQILGQGPKLLIQFQNNGVVDDSQLPKDRFSAERLKGVDSTLKIQPAKLEDSAVYLCASSLDGSMGVTEAFFGQGTRLTVV.

This rearrangement joins TRBV13 to TRBJ1-2, with D perhaps TRBD1 (6 bases). V was clipped by 2 bases and J by 3 bases, with 10 bases between them. CDR3 length: 14 amino acids. CDR1 and CDR2 (germline): PRHDT, FYEKMQ (reference sequence). The CDR3 here is CASSLRGHYYGYTF. In nucleotides, the CDR3 is TGTGCCAGCAGCTTACGGGGACACTACTATGGCTACACCTTC. The full variable domain, its missing parts supplied by reference TRBV13 and TRBJ1-2, is AAGVIQSPRHLIKEKRETATLKCYPIPRHDTVYWYQQGPGQDPQFLISFYEKMQSDKGSIPDRFSAQQFSDYHSELNMSSLELGDSALYFCASSLRGHYYGYTFGSGTRLTVV.

The rearrangement joins TRBV5-4 to TRBJ2-3; 12 bases line up with TRBD2. The CDR3 extends over 17 amino acids. With V trimmed by 0 bases and J by 6 bases, 8 bases remained unmatched. The V gene's germline CDR1 is SGHNT and CDR2 YYREEE (reference sequence). The CDR3 DNA is TGTGCCAGCAGCTTGGGGCTAGCGGGAGGGCCGAGGGATACGCAGTATTTT. It translates to CASSLGLAGGPRDTQYF.

The chain recombines TRBV28 with TRBJ2-7; D is unresolved. Trimming pared 3 bases from V and 2 bases from J, leaving 5 bases between. The germline gives CDR1 MDHEN, CDR2 SYDVKM. The CDR3 loop spans 12 amino acids. The DNA of the CDR3 is TGTGCCAGCAGTTTTCAGACCTACGAGCAGTACTTC. The encoded protein is CASSFQTYEQYF.

The V and J genes are TRBV5-1 and TRBJ2-5; TRBD1 matches 7 bases. Germline CDR1 and CDR2: SGHRS and YFSETQ. The length of the CDR3 is 14 residues. The V gene end was trimmed by 4 bases and the J gene end by 1 base; junction bases not matched to a gene: 4. The CDR3 sequence is CASSRDSFQETQYF. The CDR3 DNA sequence: TGCGCCAGCAGCCGGGACAGCTTCCAAGAGACCCAGTACTTC.

The chain recombines TRBV6-5 with TRBJ1-1; the D gene is possibly TRBD1 (5 bases). The V gene's germline CDR1 is MNHEY and CDR2 SVGAGI. This CDR3 comprises 12 residues. The V end lost 7 bases, the J end lost 11 bases, and 17 bases lay between the germline ends. For the CDR3, the DNA is TGTGCCAGCAAGCTTCCCCCAGGGAGGGCTTTCTTT. This translates into CASKLPPGRAFF.

The CDR3: CASSAGDRHMSGYTF. In nucleotides, the CDR3 is TGTGCCAGCAGCGCCGGGGACAGACACATGAGTGGCTACACCTTC. This sequence joins TRBV7-3 and TRBJ1-2; 7 bases align to TRBD1. The CDR3 runs 15 residues. Germline trimming cut 5 bases from V and 7 bases from J; bases unmatched to any gene: 13. Germline-derived CDR1 and CDR2 are SGHTA and FQGTGA.

The V call is TRBV4-2, the J call TRBJ2-5; D is perhaps TRBD1 (6 bases). V was cut by 3 bases and J by 0 bases, with 11 bases left in between. The germline gives CDR1 LGHNA, CDR2 YNFKEQ. The CDR3 is 15 amino acids. CDR3 region: CASSHGRGYQETQYF. The DNA of the CDR3 is TGTGCCAGCAGCCATGGCAGGGGATACCAAGAGACCCAGTACTTC.

The chain employs TRBV30 and TRBJ1-6, with D tentatively TRBD1 (6 bases). The CDR3 runs 14 residues. The V gene lost 5 bases and the J gene lost 9 bases, with 17 bases spanning the gap. The germline gives CDR1 GTSNPN, CDR2 SVGIG (reference sequence). The CDR3 loop reads CAWGYRERGSPLHF. The CDR3 coding sequence is TGTGCCTGGGGTTACAGGGAGAGGGGTTCACCCCTCCACTTT.

The rearrangement uses TRBV3-1 (or the pseudogene TRBV3-2) and TRBJ1-1; D gene unclear. Germline CDR1 LGHDT, CDR2 YNNKEL (reference sequence). This CDR3 contains 11 residues. V was shortened by 1 base and J by 7 bases, with 4 bases between the two germline ends. Here the CDR3 reads CASSQAGEAFF. CDR3 nucleotide sequence: TGTGCCAGCAGCCAAGCAGGTGAAGCTTTCTTT.

This clone has a single count. J is TRBJ2-3 and V is TRBV25-1; no definite D call. CDR1 and CDR2 (germline): MGHDK, SYGVNS. This CDR3 has 12 amino acids. Trimming removed 4 bases from V and 6 bases from J, with 8 bases in between. CDR3 DNA: TGTGCCAGCAGTGTAACACCCGATACGCAGTATTTT. Its translation is CASSVTPDTQYF.

The chain uses TRBV2 and TRBJ2-1; D call uncertain. CDR1 SNHLY and CDR2 FYNNEI come from the germline V gene. This CDR3 spans 17 amino acids. The V and J ends lost 0 bases and 0 bases respectively, with 12 bases between them. Here the CDR3 DNA reads TGTGCCAGCAGTGAAGCCCCTACTCAAAACTCCTACAATGAGCAGTTCTTC. This encodes CASSEAPTQNSYNEQFF.

The V gene is TRBV6-5, the J gene TRBJ1-2; D is possibly TRBD1 (5 bases). The germline V gene has CDR1 MNHEY and CDR2 SVGAGI. This CDR3 has 14 amino acids. V was clipped by 6 bases and J by 0 bases, with 11 bases between them. CDR3 in DNA: TGTGCCAGCAGCTCTGGGGGGTCTAACTATGGCTACACCTTC. Protein sequence: CASSSGGSNYGYTF.

The chain recombines TRBV10-2 with TRBJ1-6, with 9 nucleotides matching TRBD1. This CDR3 is built from 18 residues. V lost 11 bases and J lost 8; bases outside the gene matches: 22. Germline loops: CDR1 WSHSY, CDR2 SAAADI. The CDR3 coding sequence is TGCGCCGCCAGCAGTCGGACCCCGGACAGGGGTGTTTATTCACCCCTCCACTTT. Its protein product is CAASSRTPDRGVYSPLHF.

The CDR3 DNA sequence: TGTGCCAGCAGCCAAGGGGAGGGGCCGAACACCGGGGAGCTGTTTTTT. It is translated as CASSQGEGPNTGELFF. The chain is built from TRBV3-1 (or the pseudogene TRBV3-2) and TRBJ2-2; 7 bases line up with TRBD2. The CDR3 length is 16 residues. With 1 base clipped from V and 0 bases from J, the junction kept 2 bases outside the gene matches. Germline CDR1 and CDR2: LGHDT and YNNKEL (reference sequence).

This chain joins TRBV2 and TRBJ2-3; 13 bases line up with TRBD2. There are 14 residues in the CDR3. The germline gives CDR1 SNHLY, CDR2 FYNNEI. J gave up 3 bases and V 9 bases, and 3 bases lay outside the gene matches. The CDR3 is CASELAGGTDTQYF. The CDR3 DNA follows: TGTGCCAGTGAACTAGCGGGGGGGACAGATACGCAGTATTTT.